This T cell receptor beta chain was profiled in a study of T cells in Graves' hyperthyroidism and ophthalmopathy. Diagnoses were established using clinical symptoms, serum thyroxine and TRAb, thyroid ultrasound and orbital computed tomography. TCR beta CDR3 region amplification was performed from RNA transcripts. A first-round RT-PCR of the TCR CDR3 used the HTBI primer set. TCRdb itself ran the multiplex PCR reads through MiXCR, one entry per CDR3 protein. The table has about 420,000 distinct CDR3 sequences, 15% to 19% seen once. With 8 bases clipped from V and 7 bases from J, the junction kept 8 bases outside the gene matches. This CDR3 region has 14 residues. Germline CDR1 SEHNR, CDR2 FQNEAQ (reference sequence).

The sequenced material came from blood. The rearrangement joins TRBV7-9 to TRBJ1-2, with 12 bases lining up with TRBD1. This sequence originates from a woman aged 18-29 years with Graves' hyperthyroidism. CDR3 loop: CASRPGQGARGYTF. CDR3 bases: TGTGCCAGCCGACCGGGACAGGGGGCGCGTGGCTACACCTTC.